Shown below are 16 T cell receptor beta chains from a single sample sequenced in a study of T cell responses to AZD1222 COVID-19 vaccine. Generated by immunoSEQ multiplex PCR, the TCRdb table keeps only in-frame clones and is missing some. The data contain some 170,000 clones, more than 80% of them singletons. The material was peripheral blood, obtained on day 0 of AZD1222 vaccination. All receptors derive from an adult in good health.

V gene TRBV28 combines with J gene TRBJ1-2, with D unresolved. Trimming pared 2 bases from V and 3 bases from J, leaving 10 bases between. The CDR3 loop spans 14 amino acids. Per the germline V gene, CDR1 is MDHEN and CDR2 is SYDVKM. CDR3 region: CASSLRPYDYGYTF. The CDR3 coding sequence is TGTGCCAGCAGTTTACGACCTTATGACTATGGCTACACCTTC.

This chain connects TRBV10-2 to TRBJ1-2, with 9 bases fitting TRBD1. V trimming: 3 bases; J trimming: 8 bases; junction bases outside the gene matches: 19. This CDR3 contains 18 residues. Germline loops: CDR1 WSHSY, CDR2 SAAADI. The CDR3 here is CASSDVPGQGMEGGGYTF. CDR3 DNA sequence: TGCGCCAGCAGTGACGTTCCGGGACAGGGAATGGAGGGTGGCGGCTACACCTTC.

The chain links TRBV7-2 to TRBJ2-3, with D unclear. V was cut by 5 bases and J by 4 bases, with 10 bases left in between. The germline gives CDR1 SGHTA, CDR2 FQGNSA. This CDR3 has 13 amino acids. In nucleotides, the CDR3 is TGTGCCAGCAGCCCGCAGTTCTCAGATACGCAGTATTTT. This codes for CASSPQFSDTQYF.

The chain links TRBV19 to TRBJ2-3; perhaps TRBD2 as D (5 bases). This CDR3 comprises 13 residues. V was trimmed by 6 bases and J by 1 base, leaving 8 bases between them. Germline CDR1 is LNHDA and CDR2 is SQIVND (reference sequence). The CDR3 loop is CASSLGGTDTQYF. Here the CDR3 DNA reads TGTGCCAGTAGCCTCGGGGGCACAGATACGCAGTATTTT.

V is TRBV29-1 and J is TRBJ1-1; no clear D gene. V lost 5 bases to trimming and J lost 0 bases, with 13 bases between them. The CDR3 totals 14 residues. Germline V CDR1 and CDR2: SQVTM, ANQGSEA. CDR3 nucleotide sequence: TGCAGCGTTACCCCCAGAGGCCTGAACACTGAAGCTTTCTTT. Translating gives CSVTPRGLNTEAFF. Drawing the rest from reference TRBV29-1 and TRBJ1-1, the complete variable domain is SAVISQKPSRDICQRGTSLTIQCQVDSQVTMMFWYRQQPGQSLTLIATANQGSEATYESGFVIDKFPISRPNLTFSTLTVSNMSPEDSSIYLCSVTPRGLNTEAFFGQGTRLTVV.

The chain couples TRBV5-1 to TRBJ1-4; 8 nucleotides agree with TRBD1. V lost 3 bases, J lost 8 bases, and 9 bases stayed unmatched. The V gene's germline CDR1 is SGHRS and CDR2 YFSETQ. The CDR3 length is 15 residues. DNA of the CDR3: TGCGCCAGCAGCTCCGGACAGGGAGGGTTAGAAAAACTGTTTTTT. It is translated as CASSSGQGGLEKLFF.

V usage is TRBV13 and J usage is TRBJ1-1, with no clear D. Germline CDR1 is PRHDT and CDR2 is FYEKMQ (reference sequence). This CDR3 comprises 11 residues. The V and J ends lost 2 bases and 3 bases respectively, with 1 base between them. The CDR3 bases are TGTGCCAGCAGCTTATACACTGAAGCTTTCTTT. Translation gives CASSLYTEAFF.

The gene calls are TRBV5-6 and TRBJ1-1; D is unresolved. CDR3 length: 13 amino acids. Germline values: CDR1 SGHDT, CDR2 YYEEEE. Trimming took off 1 base at V and 5 bases at J, with 9 bases between the two ends. The CDR3 nucleotides are TGTGCCAGCAGCTTGATGGGGAGGACTGAAGCTTTCTTT. The encoded protein is CASSLMGRTEAFF.

The gene calls are TRBV6-5 and TRBJ1-2; 8 bases map to TRBD1. Germline-derived CDR1 and CDR2 are MNHEY and SVGAGI. With 8 bases clipped from V and 3 bases from J, the junction kept 5 bases outside the gene matches. The CDR3 consists of 13 residues. CDR3 bases: TGTGCCAGCCGAACAGGGGGGGACTATGGCTACACCTTC. This gives the protein CASRTGGDYGYTF.

The genes are TRBV7-9 and TRBJ2-7; D is perhaps TRBD1 or TRBD2 (5 bases each). The CDR3 is 15 amino acids. Trimming left V 6 bases short and J 0 bases short, with 15 bases between. Germline V gene sequence: CDR1 SEHNR, CDR2 FQNEAQ (reference sequence). The CDR3 protein is CASRGGQGVSYEQYF. Written as DNA, the CDR3 is TGTGCCAGCAGGGGTGGGCAGGGAGTCTCCTACGAGCAGTACTTC.

CDR3 residues: CASKGGAYGYTF. The CDR3 DNA sequence: TGTGCCAGCAAAGGGGGCGCATATGGCTACACCTTC. The chain carries TRBV12-3 or TRBV12-4 and TRBJ1-2, with 7 bases aligning to TRBD1. With V trimmed by 7 bases and J by 5 bases, 4 bases remained unmatched. CDR3 length: 12 residues.

The chain is built from TRBV21-1 and TRBJ2-1. TRBV21-1 is marked as a pseudogene. This CDR3 is 15 amino acids long. CDR3 sequence (DNA): TGTGCCAGCATCCGGATGGCCGTAACCTACAATGAGCAGTTCTTC. This encodes CASIRMAVTYNEQFF.

The chain couples TRBV12-3 or TRBV12-4 to TRBJ2-2, with D perhaps assigned TRBD1 or TRBD2 (5 bases each). Deletions cut 3 bases from V and 6 bases from J, with 8 bases between. The CDR3 runs to 13 residues. The CDR3 region is CASSFGGAGELFF. The CDR3 DNA reads TGTGCCAGCAGTTTTGGGGGTGCCGGGGAGCTGTTTTTT.

This chain uses TRBV19 with TRBJ2-5, with a possible D match to TRBD2 (6 bases). CDR3 length: 15 amino acids. V lost 8 bases to trimming and J lost 4 bases, with 20 bases between them. The V gene's germline CDR1 is LNHDA and CDR2 SQIVND (reference sequence). CDR3 protein: CASGALGGLGETQYF. The CDR3 bases are TGTGCCAGTGGGGCGCTGGGGGGATTGGGAGAGACCCAGTACTTC.

This chain joins TRBV10-3 and TRBJ2-1, with D unresolved. The CDR3 loop spans 12 amino acids. The V end was cut by 10 bases, the J end by 6 bases, with 13 bases between. Per germline, CDR1 ENHRY and CDR2 SYGVKD. CDR3: CATHGNSNEQFF. The CDR3 nucleotides are TGTGCCACCCACGGAAATAGCAATGAGCAGTTCTTC.

The chain joins TRBV2 to TRBJ1-6; the D gene is possibly TRBD1 (5 bases). The CDR3 extends over 16 amino acids. The V gene's germline CDR1 is SNHLY and CDR2 FYNNEI. V lost 3 bases and J lost 6, with 15 bases in between. This CDR3 is CASSEAQGRGNSPLHF. DNA for the CDR3: TGTGCCAGCAGTGAGGCCCAGGGACGGGGTAATTCACCCCTCCACTTT.